This T cell receptor (beta chain) was profiled in a study of T cell clonality in common variable immunodeficiency. The study, taken as a whole, reports: Common variable immunodeficiency TCR beta sequences reportedly had fewer deletions and N-nucleotide insertions.

CDR3 length: 14 residues. Trimming took 5 bases from V and 2 from J, leaving 11 bases between them. CDR1 and CDR2 from the germline V gene are SGHKS and YYEKEE (reference sequence). This clone was observed at least ten times. Its antigen is currently unknown. The CDR3 end lies 3 residues beyond the end of the read and is filled in from the germline J gene. Profiled with immunoSEQ multiplex PCR; TCRdb holds only in-frame clones, not every one. Observed in the sample are about 33,000 clones, none of them singletons. The specimen sequenced was peripheral blood mononuclear cells. The origin of this receptor is a human donor with common variable immunodeficiency. The chain employs TRBV5-5 and TRBJ1-5; no reliable D call. CDR3 protein: CASSSPAGNQPQHF. The sequenced CDR3 bases are TGTGCCAGCAGTTCTCCGGCGGGCAATCAGCCC.